The present TCR beta chain was sequenced within a study of T cells in Graves' hyperthyroidism and ophthalmopathy. RNA transcripts were the template for amplifying TCR beta CDR3 regions. TCR CDR3 underwent first-round RT-PCR with the HTBI primer set. In TCRdb, the multiplex PCR reads were re-called with MiXCR into one record per CDR3 protein. The table has around 340,000 distinct CDR3 sequences, 15% to 20% seen once. In the case of this clonotype: Its antigen is not identified.

Whole-study findings and limits: Also found in blood were most expanded thyroid clonotypes above 0.001.

Trimming removed 2 bases from V and 0 bases from J, with 14 bases in between. CDR3 length: 17 residues. The chain combines TRBV12-3 or TRBV12-4 with TRBJ1-3, with unresolved D. Sequencing was carried out using blood. This sequence originates from a woman under 40 with Graves' hyperthyroidism that later progressed to Graves' ophthalmopathy. CDR3 bases: TGTGCCAGCAGTTTACAGCGGGGAGGGAGCTCTGGAAACACCATATATTTT. The encoded protein is CASSLQRGGSSGNTIYF.